Listed below are T cell receptor beta chains from one sample, sequenced in a study of T cells in Graves' hyperthyroidism and ophthalmopathy. Via MiXCR, TCRdb re-called the multiplex PCR reads, giving one row per CDR3 protein. The sample yields some 600,000 distinct CDR3 sequences, around 45% seen once. What was sequenced was peripheral blood or thyroid tissue (not recorded which). Receptors were obtained from a woman aged 18 to 35 with Graves' hyperthyroidism. The conserved cysteine and the conserved F or W are not part of the CDR3 here. A D gene is named only where the DNA matches it firmly.

cdr3_length d_call j_call v_call cdr3_aa
13 - TRBJ1-5 TRBV6-1 ASSEKGLSNQPQH
12 TRBD2 TRBJ2-7 TRBV7-9 ASTNSGSSYEQY
14 TRBD2 TRBJ2-5 TRBV7-9 ASSQRTGTSGETQY
11 - TRBJ1-1 TRBV9 ASSTDMNTEAF
14 - TRBJ2-7 TRBV13 ASSRTGQAGDYEQY
11 - TRBJ1-6 TRBV19 ASSIGRGSPLH
13 TRBD1 TRBJ1-4 TRBV15 ATSRADRGSEKLV
13 - TRBJ2-7 TRBV10-3 AISEAGPSSYEQY
10 - TRBJ1-2 TRBV29-1 SVRTDNYGYT
11 - TRBJ2-7 TRBV11-2 ASSSIKLFQQY
15 - TRBJ1-1 TRBV5-1 ASSSTGTQYMNTEAF
11 - TRBJ2-5 TRBV5-4 ASSFRGRETQY
16 TRBD2 TRBJ2-5 TRBV12-5 ASGLVPVQSGRTETQY
12 TRBD1 TRBJ2-7 TRBV24-1 ATSDLRDSNEQY
14 - TRBJ2-7 TRBV7-2 ASSLAFIRDSYEQY
15 TRBD1 TRBJ1-5 TRBV7-8 ASSQGSGTGGEQPQH